The 27 T cell receptor beta chains listed next were all sequenced from one sample in a study of technical replicates of blood from four donors. Clones were sequenced by immunoSEQ multiplex PCR, and TCRdb holds only the in-frame ones, with some missing. The sample carries some 56,000 clones, 85% to 95% recorded once. Material for sequencing was PBMCs. The receptors were gathered from a human donor in good health. Some clones in this sample may be carry-over from other donors' samples.

The gene calls are TRBV7-3 and TRBJ2-7; no firm D call. This CDR3 spans 13 amino acids. Per germline, CDR1 SGHTA and CDR2 FQGTGA. V shed 4 bases and J shed 4 bases, with 11 bases lying between them. The CDR3 nucleotides read TGTGCCAGCAGCTCGTCCTCGGGTTACGAGCAGTACTTC. Its protein is CASSSSSGYEQYF.

This chain uses TRBV29-1 with TRBJ2-5; D unresolved. CDR1 is SQVTM and CDR2 is ANQGSEA in the germline V gene. The CDR3 runs 12 residues. V shed 5 bases and J shed 4 bases, with 11 bases lying between them. For the CDR3, the DNA is TGCAGCGTTTCGTACAGTTCAGAGACCCAGTACTTC. It is translated as CSVSYSSETQYF.

This chain connects TRBV6-5 to TRBJ2-2; 8 bases fit TRBD1. Germline trimming cut 5 bases from V and 6 bases from J; bases unmatched to any gene: 8. CDR1 and CDR2 (germline): MNHEY, SVGAGI. The CDR3 contains 15 residues. CDR3 DNA sequence: TGTGCCAGCAGTAGAGGGTCAGGGGGCTCCGGGGAGCTGTTTTTT. It is translated as CASSRGSGGSGELFF.

This clone was seen only once. This chain connects TRBV7-2 to TRBJ1-2; no reliable D call. Trimming left V 5 bases short and J 3 bases short, with 10 bases between. Germline lookup yields CDR1 SGHTA and CDR2 FQGNSA. CDR3 length: 13 amino acids. CDR3 sequence (DNA): TGTGCCAGCAGCATTCATCGGGACTATGGCTACACCTTC. Its translation is CASSIHRDYGYTF.

The chain carries TRBV19 and TRBJ2-1, with 13 bases aligning to TRBD2. The CDR3 contains 17 residues. The germline gives CDR1 LNHDA, CDR2 SQIVND (reference sequence). V lost 4 bases and J lost 6; bases outside the gene matches: 9. CDR3 in amino acids: CASSTRTSGREGNEQFF. The DNA for the CDR3 is TGTGCCAGTAGTACTCGTACTAGCGGGAGGGAGGGCAATGAGCAGTTCTTC.

The CDR3 here is CASSPTGFAGNTIYF. The CDR3 DNA follows: TGTGCCAGCAGCCCTACAGGGTTTGCTGGAAACACCATATATTTT. The chain is built from TRBV7-2 and TRBJ1-3, with D possibly matching TRBD1 (6 bases). The ends were cut back, 5 bases at V and 2 bases at J, with 13 bases in the middle. CDR3 length: 15 amino acids. Per germline, CDR1 SGHTA and CDR2 FQGNSA.

This chain connects TRBV19 to TRBJ1-6; TRBD1 aligns across 7 bases. V lost 9 bases and J lost 7; bases outside the gene matches: 6. CDR1 is LNHDA and CDR2 is SQIVND in the germline V gene (reference sequence). CDR3 length: 13 residues. CDR3 residues: CASTGQKNSPLHF. The CDR3 DNA follows: TGTGCCAGCACGGGACAGAAAAATTCACCCCTCCACTTT.

The chain combines TRBV9 with TRBJ2-5; 11 nucleotides align to TRBD2. Germline V gives CDR1 SGDLS, CDR2 YYNGEE. V was pared by 0 bases and J by 1 base, with 2 bases of the junction left unmatched. The CDR3 runs 16 residues. The CDR3 nucleotides are TGTGCCAGCAGCGTAGGGGGGACTAGCGGCCAAGAGACCCAGTACTTC. This codes for CASSVGGTSGQETQYF.

This chain joins TRBV6-6 and TRBJ1-1; 10 bases fit TRBD1. The ends lost 5 bases at V and 5 bases at J; junction bases unmatched: 5. Germline values: CDR1 MNHNY, CDR2 SVGAGI (reference sequence). The CDR3 is 14 residues long. This CDR3 reads CASSTGQGVTEAFF. CDR3 in DNA: TGTGCCAGCAGTACAGGACAGGGGGTGACTGAAGCTTTCTTT.

The chain employs TRBV7-2 and TRBJ2-5; 7 bases fit TRBD2. This CDR3 region has 13 residues. The V and J ends lost 5 bases and 5 bases, in that order; junction bases with no gene match: 5. Germline CDR1 is SGHTA and CDR2 is FQGNSA. The CDR3, as DNA: TGTGCCAGCAGCCCAGTACTAGCGGAGACCCAGTACTTC. It encodes CASSPVLAETQYF.

The rearrangement uses TRBV27 and TRBJ2-7; 8 nucleotides match TRBD1. V shed 5 bases and J 1 base; nucleotides not matched to a gene: 13. Germline-derived CDR1 and CDR2 are MNHEY and SMNVEV (reference sequence). The CDR3 has 17 residues. CDR3 in DNA: TGTGCCAGCAGTGATAAACGGACAGGGCGAGGGTCCTACGAGCAGTACTTC. Amino acid sequence: CASSDKRTGRGSYEQYF.

The chain couples TRBV10-3 to TRBJ1-2; no clear D. The CDR3 sequence is 15 residues long. Deletions cut 2 bases from V and 3 bases from J, with 13 bases between. Germline V gives CDR1 ENHRY, CDR2 SYGVKD. CDR3 sequence reads: CAISEEEGADYGYTF. CDR3 nucleotide sequence: TGTGCCATCAGTGAGGAGGAGGGCGCCGACTATGGCTACACCTTC.

This chain connects TRBV6-5 to TRBJ2-3; D not resolved. Germline V gene sequence: CDR1 MNHEY, CDR2 SVGAGI. CDR3 length equals 14 residues. V lost 0 bases, J lost 2 bases, and 6 bases lay in between. The CDR3 protein is CASSYSRPTDTQYF. For the CDR3, the DNA is TGTGCCAGCAGTTACTCGCGCCCCACAGATACGCAGTATTTT.

V gene TRBV6-5 combines with J gene TRBJ1-1, with D possibly being TRBD1 (6 bases). This CDR3 has 15 amino acids. From germline, CDR1 is MNHEY and CDR2 SVGAGI. Trimming took 6 bases from V and 2 from J, leaving 16 bases between them. The CDR3 is CASSFTGTTNTEAFF. In nucleotides, the CDR3 is TGTGCCAGCAGCTTTACCGGGACAACCAACACTGAAGCTTTCTTT.

The gene calls are TRBV9 and TRBJ1-1; TRBD1 is a possible D gene (5 bases). Germline V lookup: CDR1 SGDLS, CDR2 YYNGEE. V lost 0 bases and J 11 bases, leaving 14 bases between the germline ends. The CDR3 is made up of 13 amino acids. DNA for the CDR3: TGTGCCAGCAGCGTAGCTACGGGGGAGAGGGCTTTCTTT. Translation gives CASSVATGERAFF.

The table lists this clone with a count of one. Compared with germline, one end of the junction differs, possibly owing to a read error. This rearrangement joins TRBV7-2 to TRBJ1-2; a possible D gene is TRBD1 (6 bases). The CDR3 is made up of 12 amino acids. Per the germline V gene, CDR1 is SGHTA and CDR2 is FQGNSA. For the CDR3, the DNA is TGTGCCAGCAGCTTAGGACAGGAGGCCTGTTCCTTC. Translating gives CASSLGQEACSF. The variable domain in full, completed from reference TRBV7-2 and TRBJ1-2, reads GAGVSQSPSNKVTEKGKDVELRCDPISGHTALYWYRQSLGQGLEFLIYFQGNSAPDKSGLPSDRFSAERTGGSVSTLTIQRTQQEDSAVYLCASSLGQEACSFGSGTRLTVV.

This clone was counted only a few times. This sequence joins TRBV4-3 and TRBJ1-6, with D uncertain. CDR3 length: 16 residues. The germline CDR1 and CDR2 sequences are LGHNA and YSLEER. Trimming cost V 0 bases and J 4 bases, with 10 bases left between them. For the CDR3, the DNA is TGCGCCAGCAGCCAAGATGGGAGTGGGTATAATTCACCCCTCCACTTT. Translating it yields CASSQDGSGYNSPLHF.

The chain recombines TRBV7-8 with TRBJ2-1; 7 positions agree with TRBD2. The CDR3 extends over 15 amino acids. With 3 bases clipped from V and 5 bases from J, the junction kept 7 bases outside the gene matches. In germline, CDR1 is SGHVS, CDR2 FQNEAQ. CDR3 nucleotides: TGTGCCAGCAGCTTCCTTAGCGGGTTAAACAATGAGCAGTTCTTC. Protein: CASSFLSGLNNEQFF.

The rearrangement uses TRBV30 and TRBJ1-5, with TRBD1 matching 7 bases. This CDR3 spans 13 amino acids. The trim removed 3 bases at V and 5 bases at J, leaving 4 bases unmatched. Looked up from germline, CDR1 is GTSNPN and CDR2 is SVGIG (reference sequence). DNA for the CDR3: TGTGCCTGGAGCGGCAGGGGGGATCAGCCCCAGCATTTT. It specifies CAWSGRGDQPQHF.

The V gene is TRBV4-3, the J gene TRBJ2-5; D not resolved. V lost 0 bases, J lost 5 bases, and 10 bases lay in between. The germline V gene has CDR1 LGHNA and CDR2 YSLEER. This CDR3 has 14 residues. The chain's CDR3 is CASSQDAGSETQYF. For the CDR3, the DNA is TGCGCCAGCAGCCAAGATGCCGGGTCCGAGACCCAGTACTTC.

This sequence joins TRBV11-2 and TRBJ1-4; tentatively, D is TRBD1 (6 bases). The CDR3 covers 15 residues. Trimming cost V 4 bases and J 8 bases, with 17 bases left between them. Germline CDR1 SGHAT, CDR2 FQNNGV. Here the CDR3 DNA reads TGTGCCAGCAGCTCCGACCCATACGACAGGGAAAAACTGTTTTTT. It encodes CASSSDPYDREKLFF.

This clone came up once. The chain is built from TRBV18 and TRBJ1-6, with D perhaps TRBD1 (6 bases). The V end lost 3 bases, the J end lost 5 bases, and 11 bases lay between the germline ends. Germline lookup yields CDR1 KGHSH and CDR2 LQKENI. This CDR3 is 15 amino acids long. The CDR3 loop is CASSPQGTNNSPLHF. As DNA, the CDR3 is TGTGCCAGCTCACCCCAGGGGACTAATAATTCACCCCTCCACTTT.

The rearrangement joins TRBV2 to TRBJ2-2; the D gene is possibly TRBD2 (5 bases). Per the germline V gene, CDR1 is SNHLY and CDR2 is FYNNEI. The V end lost 11 bases, the J end lost 4 bases, and 11 bases lay between the germline ends. This CDR3 is built from 12 residues. The CDR3 region is CAPEGGTGELFF. The CDR3 coding sequence is TGTGCCCCAGAGGGTGGCACCGGGGAGCTGTTTTTT.

This clone was observed once. The V call is TRBV5-1, the J call TRBJ2-3; TRBD1 is a possible D gene (5 bases). Trimming left V 4 bases short and J 0 bases short, with 15 bases between. CDR3 length: 16 amino acids. Germline V gene sequence: CDR1 SGHRS, CDR2 YFSETQ. The CDR3 loop reads CASSTADRSSTDTQYF. CDR3 nucleotides: TGCGCCAGCAGCACCGCCGACAGATCTAGCACAGATACGCAGTATTTT.

V usage is TRBV4-3 and J usage is TRBJ2-2; D not resolved. V shed 0 bases and J shed 7 bases, with 6 bases lying between them. Germline V gives CDR1 LGHNA, CDR2 YSLEER. This CDR3 is 13 amino acids long. Here the CDR3 DNA reads TGCGCCAGCAGCCAAGAGGGCATCGGGGAGCTGTTTTTT. Protein sequence: CASSQEGIGELFF.

The chain recombines TRBV5-4 with TRBJ1-5, with a weak D call TRBD1 (5 bases). V shed 3 bases and J shed 7 bases, with 8 bases lying between them. The CDR3 sequence is 12 residues long. CDR1 and CDR2 (germline): SGHNT, YYREEE (reference sequence). The CDR3 DNA follows: TGTGCCAGCAGCTATGACAGACAGCCCCAGCATTTT. This codes for CASSYDRQPQHF.

The chain has TRBV7-2 and TRBJ2-3; D possibly corresponds to TRBD2 (7 bases). The CDR3 extends over 16 amino acids. Trimming cost V 5 bases and J 3 bases, with 18 bases left between them. CDR1 is SGHTA and CDR2 is FQGNSA in the germline V gene. In DNA, the CDR3 is TGTGCCAGCAGCCCTCTGGGGGGCGGGAGTACAGATACGCAGTATTTT. Its protein product is CASSPLGGGSTDTQYF.